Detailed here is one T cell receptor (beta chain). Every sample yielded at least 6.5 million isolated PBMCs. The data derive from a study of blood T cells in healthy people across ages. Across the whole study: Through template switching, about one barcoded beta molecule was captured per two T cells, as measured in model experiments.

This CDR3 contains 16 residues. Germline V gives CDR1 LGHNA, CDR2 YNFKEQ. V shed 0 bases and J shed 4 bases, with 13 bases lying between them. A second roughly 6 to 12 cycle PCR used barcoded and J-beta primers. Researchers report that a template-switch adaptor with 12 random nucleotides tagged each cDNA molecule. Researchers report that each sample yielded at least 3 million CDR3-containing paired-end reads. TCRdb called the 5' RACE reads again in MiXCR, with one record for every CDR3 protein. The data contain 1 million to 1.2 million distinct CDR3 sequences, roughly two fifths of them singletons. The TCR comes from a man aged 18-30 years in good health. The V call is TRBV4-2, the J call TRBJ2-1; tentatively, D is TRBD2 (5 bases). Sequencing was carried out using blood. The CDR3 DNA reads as TGTGCCAGCAGCCAAGAGACCCAGCGGAGTTACAATGAGCAGTTCTTC. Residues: CASSQETQRSYNEQFF.